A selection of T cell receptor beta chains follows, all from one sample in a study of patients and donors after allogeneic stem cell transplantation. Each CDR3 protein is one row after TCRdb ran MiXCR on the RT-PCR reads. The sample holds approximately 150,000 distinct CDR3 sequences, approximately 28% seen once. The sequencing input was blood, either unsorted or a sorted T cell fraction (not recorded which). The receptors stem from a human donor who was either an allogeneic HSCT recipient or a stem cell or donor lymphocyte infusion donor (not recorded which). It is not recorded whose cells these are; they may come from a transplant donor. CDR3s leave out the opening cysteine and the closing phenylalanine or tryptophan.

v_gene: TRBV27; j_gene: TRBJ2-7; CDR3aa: ASSLETGLEQY
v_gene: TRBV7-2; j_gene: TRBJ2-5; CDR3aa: ASSLLGGRVRETQY
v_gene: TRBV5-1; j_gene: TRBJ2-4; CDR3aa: ASSLARSLAGPKNIQY
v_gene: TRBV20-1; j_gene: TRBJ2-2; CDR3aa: SARAQTNTGELF
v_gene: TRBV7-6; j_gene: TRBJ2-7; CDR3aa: ASTFGAGNSYEQY
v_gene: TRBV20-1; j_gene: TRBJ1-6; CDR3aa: SARGLSTGTGPLH
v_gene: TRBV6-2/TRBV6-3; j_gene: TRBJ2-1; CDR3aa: ASSYGRTSGRGEQF
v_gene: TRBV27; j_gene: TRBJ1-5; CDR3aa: ASSSGAGNQPQH
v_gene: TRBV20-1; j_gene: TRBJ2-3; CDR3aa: SANPQRESTDTQY
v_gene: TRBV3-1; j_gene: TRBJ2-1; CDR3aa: ASSQVRGGSYNEQF
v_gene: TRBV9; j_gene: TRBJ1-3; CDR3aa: ASSVAHRSSGNTIY
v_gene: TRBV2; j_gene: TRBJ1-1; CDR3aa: ASIHANTEAF
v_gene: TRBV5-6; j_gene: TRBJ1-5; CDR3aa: ASSSTGTLPYQPQH
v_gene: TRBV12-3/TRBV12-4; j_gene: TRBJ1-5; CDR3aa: ASSFEGLMQPQH
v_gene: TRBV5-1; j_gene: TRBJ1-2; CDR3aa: ASSETAAYGYT
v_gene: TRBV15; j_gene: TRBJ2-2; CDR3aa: ATSRDYDGELF
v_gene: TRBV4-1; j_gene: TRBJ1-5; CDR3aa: ASSQGYTGYNQPQH
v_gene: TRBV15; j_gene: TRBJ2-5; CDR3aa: ATSRVESQETQY
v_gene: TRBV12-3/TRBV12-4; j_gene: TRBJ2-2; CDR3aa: ASSPRGSGELF
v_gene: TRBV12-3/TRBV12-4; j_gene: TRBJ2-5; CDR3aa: ASSFGVAGPETQY
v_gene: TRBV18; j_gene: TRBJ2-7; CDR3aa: ASSPGQGSEQY
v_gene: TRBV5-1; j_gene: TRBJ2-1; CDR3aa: ASRSHSNEQF
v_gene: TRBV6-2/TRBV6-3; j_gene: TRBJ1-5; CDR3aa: ASRTRENQPQH
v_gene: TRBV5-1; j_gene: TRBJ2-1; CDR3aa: ASSLGAGAAYNEQF
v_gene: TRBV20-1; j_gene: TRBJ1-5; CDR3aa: SARSGAKNQPQH
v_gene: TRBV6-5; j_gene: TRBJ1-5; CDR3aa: ASRPGQALQPQH
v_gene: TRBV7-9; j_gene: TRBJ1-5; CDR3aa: ASSYRDVRPQH
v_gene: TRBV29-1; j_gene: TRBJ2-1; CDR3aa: STTGNDNEQF
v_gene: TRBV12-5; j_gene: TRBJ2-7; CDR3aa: ASAPPGHPYEQY
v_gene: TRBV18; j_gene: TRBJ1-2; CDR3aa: ASSPWEGENYGYT
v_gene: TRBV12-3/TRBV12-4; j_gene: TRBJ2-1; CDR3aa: ASSMTGSSYNEQF
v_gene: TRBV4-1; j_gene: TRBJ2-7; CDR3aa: ASSQGMWTSGLYEQY
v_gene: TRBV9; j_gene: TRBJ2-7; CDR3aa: ASSISQQGVHEQY
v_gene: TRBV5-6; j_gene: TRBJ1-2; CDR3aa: ASSFPGGASGYT
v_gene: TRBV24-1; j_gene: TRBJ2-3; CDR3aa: ATRGQGTDTQY
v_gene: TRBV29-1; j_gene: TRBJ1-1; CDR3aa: SVSPGGNTEAF
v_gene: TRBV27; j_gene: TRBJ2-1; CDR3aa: ASSLSGRVGYNEQF
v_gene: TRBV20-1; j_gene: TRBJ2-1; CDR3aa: SARLQRSSSYNEQF